The next 17 T cell receptor beta chains were all read from a single sample in a study of blood T cell repertoires in COVID-19. Clones were sequenced by immunoSEQ multiplex PCR, and TCRdb holds only the in-frame ones, with some missing. The table has about 250,000 clones, around 89% seen once; the top ten hold just under 9%. The sample comprised PBMCs or T cells enriched from blood (not recorded which). These receptors all come from a man aged 40-55 years who had recovered from COVID-19.

The V gene is TRBV6-5, the J gene TRBJ2-1; D may be TRBD2 (5 bases). The V and J ends lost 5 bases and 7 bases respectively, with 12 bases between them. Germline CDR1 and CDR2: MNHEY and SVGAGI. The CDR3 sequence is 13 residues long. This CDR3 reads CASSRDQENEQFF. As DNA, the CDR3 is TGTGCCAGCAGTCGGGATCAGGAGAATGAGCAGTTCTTC.

The V and J genes are TRBV10-1 and TRBJ2-5; a possible D gene is TRBD2 (5 bases). CDR3 length: 14 amino acids. With 8 bases removed from V and 4 bases from J, the gap between germline ends came to 17 bases. The V gene's germline CDR1 is WNHNN and CDR2 SYGVQD (reference sequence). The CDR3 sequence: CASSTGKMGETQYF. The CDR3 nucleotides are TGCGCCAGCTCGACCGGGAAGATGGGAGAGACCCAGTACTTC.

The chain uses TRBV6-5 and TRBJ1-2, with 10 bases lining up with TRBD1. Germline CDR1 and CDR2: MNHEY and SVGAGI. Trimming took 5 bases from V and 3 from J; bases not matched to a gene: 6. This CDR3 has 15 amino acids. The CDR3 DNA is TGTGCCAGCAGTAAGGGGACAGGGGTTTACTATGGCTACACCTTC. Its protein is CASSKGTGVYYGYTF.

J is TRBJ2-2 and V is TRBV28; D is perhaps TRBD2 (6 bases). CDR1 is MDHEN and CDR2 is SYDVKM in the germline V gene. The germline V and J ends were trimmed by 5 bases and 4 bases, with 14 bases remaining between them. This CDR3 has 15 amino acids. CDR3 residues: CASSPGLATTGELFF. The CDR3 bases are TGTGCCAGCAGTCCCGGGCTAGCGACCACCGGGGAGCTGTTTTTT.

This rearrangement joins TRBV19 to TRBJ1-1; no firm D call. Germline V CDR1 and CDR2: LNHDA, SQIVND (reference sequence). The V end lost 3 bases, the J end lost 4 bases, and 9 bases lay between the germline ends. CDR3 length: 13 amino acids. CDR3: CASSIGVSTEAFF. DNA of the CDR3: TGTGCCAGTAGTATTGGAGTGAGCACTGAAGCTTTCTTT.

This clone has only one observation. V is TRBV15 and J is TRBJ2-1; 10 bases map to TRBD1. V lost 3 bases, J lost 0 bases, and 8 bases stayed unmatched. Germline CDR1 reads LNHNV; CDR2 reads YYDKDF (reference sequence). This CDR3 is built from 18 residues. The chain's CDR3 is CATSSRDRGLSSYNEQFF. The CDR3 DNA is TGTGCCACCAGCAGCCGGGACAGGGGCTTGTCCTCCTACAATGAGCAGTTCTTC.

This chain joins TRBV9 and TRBJ1-1; D is ambiguous. Germline CDR1 SGDLS, CDR2 YYNGEE. V lost 3 bases, J lost 1 base, and 13 bases lay in between. This CDR3 comprises 15 residues. CDR3 coding DNA: TGTGCCAGCAGCGCTCTACTTGGGCAGAACACTGAAGCTTTCTTT. This codes for CASSALLGQNTEAFF.

The genes are TRBV6-4 and TRBJ2-1; D remains ambiguous. V lost 3 bases, J lost 0 bases, and 6 bases lay in between. The CDR3 is 14 amino acids. Germline-derived CDR1 and CDR2 are MRHNA and SNTAGT. In nucleotides, the CDR3 is TGTGCCAGCAGTGATCCCTCCTCCTACAATGAGCAGTTCTTC. Translated: CASSDPSSYNEQFF.

The chain combines TRBV5-4 with TRBJ2-5, with 11 bases that match TRBD2. Trimming removed 0 bases from V and 2 bases from J; junction bases left unmatched: 9. The CDR3 sequence is 18 residues long. Germline V CDR1 and CDR2: SGHNT, YYREEE (reference sequence). CDR3 protein: CASSLGGLAGGPQETQYF. The CDR3, as DNA: TGTGCCAGCAGCTTGGGCGGTTTAGCGGGAGGGCCGCAAGAGACCCAGTACTTC.

This chain joins TRBV7-9 and TRBJ2-7; D may be TRBD2 (5 bases). Germline CDR1 reads SEHNR; CDR2 reads FQNEAQ (reference sequence). CDR3 length: 15 residues. V was cut by 0 bases and J by 6 bases, with 15 bases left in between. CDR3 nucleotides: TGTGCCAGCAGCTTAGCGTTCGGTAGTGCGGGCGAGCAGTACTTC. This sequence encodes CASSLAFGSAGEQYF.

The CDR3 reads CASSPGFTAGGTINEQFF. Written as DNA, the CDR3 is TGTGCCAGCAGCCCGGGCTTTACAGCGGGGGGCACCATCAATGAGCAGTTCTTC. The rearrangement uses TRBV11-3 and TRBJ2-1; TRBD2 agrees at 9 bases. Germline loops: CDR1 SGHNT, CDR2 YENEEA. The CDR3 loop spans 18 amino acids. V was pared by 5 bases and J by 6 bases, with 17 bases of the junction left unmatched.

The rearrangement joins TRBV7-9 to TRBJ1-4; no definite D call. V lost 5 bases and J 6 bases, leaving 10 bases between the germline ends. The CDR3 loop spans 13 amino acids. CDR1 SEHNR and CDR2 FQNEAQ come from the germline V gene (reference sequence). In nucleotides, the CDR3 is TGTGCCAGCAGCACGGGTTCGGATGAAAAACTGTTTTTT. Its translation is CASSTGSDEKLFF.

The chain has TRBV5-4 and TRBJ2-7; D may be TRBD2 (6 bases). This CDR3 has 14 amino acids. V lost 4 bases, J lost 1 base, and 12 bases lay in between. In germline, CDR1 is SGHNT, CDR2 YYREEE (reference sequence). The CDR3 bases are TGTGCCAGCAGCACAGGAGGGCCTTCCTACGAGCAGTACTTC. Translated, it gives CASSTGGPSYEQYF.

The chain combines TRBV19 with TRBJ2-1; D is unclear. V lost 1 base and J 0 bases, leaving 7 bases between the germline ends. CDR3 size: 15 residues. Germline CDR1 is LNHDA and CDR2 is SQIVND (reference sequence). The chain's CDR3 is CASSIAGSSYNEQFF. CDR3 coding DNA: TGTGCCAGTAGTATAGCCGGTAGCTCCTACAATGAGCAGTTCTTC.

The chain has TRBV4-1 and TRBJ2-1; D ambiguous. CDR1 is MGHRA and CDR2 is YSYEKL in the germline V gene. The CDR3 length is 13 residues. The V end lost 7 bases, the J end lost 0 bases, and 7 bases lay between the germline ends. CDR3 loop: CASTSSSYNEQFF. CDR3 DNA: TGCGCCAGCACCTCCTCCTCCTACAATGAGCAGTTCTTC.

This chain uses TRBV4-3 with TRBJ2-1, with 7 bases aligning to TRBD2. The V gene's germline CDR1 is LGHNA and CDR2 YSLEER. The CDR3 totals 15 residues. The V segment lost 4 bases and the J segment 7 bases; nucleotides outside the gene matches: 10. This chain's CDR3 is CASSPFLLATNEQFF. The CDR3 DNA follows: TGCGCCAGCAGCCCCTTTTTACTAGCGACGAATGAGCAGTTCTTC.

The V gene is TRBV6-5, the J gene TRBJ1-5, with TRBD1 identical over 7 bases. The CDR3 has 13 amino acids. V was clipped by 6 bases and J by 2 bases; unmatched bases: 1. Germline lookup yields CDR1 MNHEY and CDR2 SVGAGI. Here the CDR3 reads CASSGTGNQPQHF. In nucleotides, the CDR3 is TGTGCCAGCAGCGGGACAGGCAATCAGCCCCAGCATTTT.